The 25 T cell receptor beta chains listed next were all sequenced from one sample in a study of blood T cell repertoires in COVID-19. TCRdb's copy holds only in-frame clones and misses some; the assay was immunoSEQ multiplex PCR. The sample has more than 300,000 clones, 87% seen once. Sequencing used peripheral blood. The receptors shown here come from a woman aged 50 to 65 with COVID-19, enrolled during active disease.

V and J are TRBV7-2 and TRBJ2-7; TRBD1 is a possible D gene (5 bases). This CDR3 is built from 12 residues. The germline CDR1 and CDR2 sequences are SGHTA and FQGNSA. Trimming shortened V by 2 bases and J by 12 bases, and 14 bases separated the two germline ends. The CDR3 DNA reads as TGTGCCAGCAGCTTATTAGGGGTTGGTCCGTACTTC. As protein: CASSLLGVGPYF.

V usage is TRBV11-1 and J usage is TRBJ2-7; 8 bases are shared with TRBD1. This CDR3 comprises 13 residues. The V gene's germline CDR1 is SGHAT and CDR2 FQDESV (reference sequence). The J segment lost 6 bases and the V segment lost 4 bases, leaving 5 bases of the junction unmatched. The CDR3 loop reads CASSSTGAVEQYF. In DNA, the CDR3 is TGTGCCAGCAGCTCGACAGGGGCGGTCGAGCAGTACTTC.

The chain couples TRBV12-5 to TRBJ1-5, with D unclear. Trimming left V 6 bases short and J 4 bases short, with 10 bases between. This CDR3 contains 13 residues. CDR1 and CDR2 (germline): LGHNT, FRNRAP. This CDR3 is CASGITANQPQHF. DNA for the CDR3: TGTGCTAGTGGCATAACAGCAAATCAGCCCCAGCATTTT.

The gene calls are TRBV11-3 and TRBJ2-1; D is undetermined. The V end lost 1 base, the J end lost 3 bases, and 13 bases lay between the germline ends. The CDR3 is 16 amino acids. Germline-derived CDR1 and CDR2 are SGHNT and YENEEA. As DNA, the CDR3 is TGTGCCAGCAGCTTAGCTTCGTGGGCAGGCTACAATGAGCAGTTCTTC. It codes for CASSLASWAGYNEQFF. Filled out from reference TRBV11-3 and TRBJ2-1, the complete variable domain reads EAGVVQSPRYKIIEKKQPVAFWCNPISGHNTLYWYLQNLGQGPELLIRYENEEAVDDSQLPKDRFSAERLKGVDSTLKIQPAELGDSAVYLCASSLASWAGYNEQFFGPGTRLTVL.

The rearrangement links TRBV7-2 to TRBJ2-2; D call uncertain. With 4 bases removed from V and 10 bases from J, the gap between germline ends came to 10 bases. The CDR3 has 12 amino acids. Per germline, CDR1 SGHTA and CDR2 FQGNSA. Written as DNA, the CDR3 is TGTGCCAGCAGCTCCAATGTGGCGGAGCTGTTTTTT. Protein product: CASSSNVAELFF.

The chain is built from TRBV18 and TRBJ2-1; tentatively, D is TRBD2 (5 bases). The CDR3 has 16 amino acids. Germline V gene data show CDR1 as KGHSH and CDR2 as LQKENI. V lost 0 bases and J lost 3, with 12 bases in between. The CDR3 DNA is TGTGCCAGCTCACCACCGGAGAGTCGGGGCTACAATGAGCAGTTCTTC. It specifies CASSPPESRGYNEQFF.

V and J are TRBV27 and TRBJ2-5, with 11 bases fitting TRBD2. V shed 4 bases and J 4 bases; nucleotides not matched to a gene: 2. This CDR3 spans 14 amino acids. Germline CDR1 and CDR2: MNHEY and SMNVEV (reference sequence). CDR3 DNA: TGTGCCAGCAGTTACGGGACTAGCGGAGAGACCCAGTACTTC. Protein product: CASSYGTSGETQYF.

The V and J genes are TRBV9 and TRBJ1-3, with D hard to call. The V gene lost 4 bases and the J gene lost 4 bases, with 12 bases spanning the gap. The CDR3 runs 14 residues. CDR1 SGDLS and CDR2 YYNGEE come from the germline V gene. This CDR3 reads CASSTPGRGNTIYF. The CDR3 DNA reads as TGTGCCAGCAGCACTCCCGGTAGAGGAAACACCATATATTTT.

This chain links TRBV9 with TRBJ1-2, with D perhaps TRBD1 (5 bases). Germline V gene data show CDR1 as SGDLS and CDR2 as YYNGEE. The CDR3 contains 18 residues. Trimming pared 3 bases from V and 2 bases from J, leaving 23 bases between. CDR3 sequence (DNA): TGTGCCAGCAGCGAGGGACCGGGCGGGGAGATAAAAAACTATGGCTACACCTTC. Protein product: CASSEGPGGEIKNYGYTF.

V and J are TRBV7-9 and TRBJ1-1, with D tentatively TRBD1 (6 bases). Germline V lookup: CDR1 SEHNR, CDR2 FQNEAQ (reference sequence). This CDR3 is 16 amino acids long. V lost 4 bases to trimming and J lost 0 bases, with 15 bases between them. The CDR3 protein is CASSYPPGGMNTEAFF. The CDR3 bases are TGTGCCAGCAGCTACCCTCCTGGGGGCATGAACACTGAAGCTTTCTTT.

The V and J genes are TRBV10-3 and TRBJ2-5; D gene unclear. This CDR3 spans 12 amino acids. Germline CDR1 is ENHRY and CDR2 is SYGVKD. Deletions cut 0 bases from V and 5 bases from J, with 4 bases between. CDR3 loop: CAISESEETQYF. The CDR3 coding sequence is TGTGCCATCAGTGAGTCGGAGGAGACCCAGTACTTC.

V and J are TRBV10-3 and TRBJ1-1; no reliable D call. CDR3 size: 14 residues. The germline CDR1 and CDR2 sequences are ENHRY and SYGVKD. Trimming left V 0 bases short and J 5 bases short, with 10 bases between. In nucleotides, the CDR3 is TGTGCCATCAGTGAGTCATCGGGTTTTACTGAAGCTTTCTTT. Translating it yields CAISESSGFTEAFF.

This clone was seen once. The chain recombines TRBV5-8 with TRBJ2-2; 8 bases line up with TRBD2. CDR1 SGHTS and CDR2 YDEGEE come from the germline V gene. The CDR3 is 17 residues long. V shed 0 bases and J 4 bases; nucleotides not matched to a gene: 8. The CDR3 reads CASSLVSTSGLTGELFF. The DNA of the CDR3 is TGTGCCAGCAGCTTGGTTTCTACTAGCGGACTCACCGGGGAGCTGTTTTTT.

CDR3 sequence (DNA): TGCAGTGCCCAGAGGGCAGACGAGCAGTACTTC. Encoded protein: CSAQRADEQYF. The V and J genes are TRBV20-1 and TRBJ2-7, with a tentative D call TRBD2 (5 bases). Trimming shortened V by 6 bases and J by 5 bases, and 11 bases separated the two germline ends. This CDR3 comprises 11 residues. Germline lookup yields CDR1 DFQATT and CDR2 SNEGSKA (reference sequence).

Comments on this clone: Germline and junction disagree at one end, which may indicate a read error. The V gene is TRBV6-1, the J gene TRBJ2-7, with 14 nucleotides matching TRBD2. CDR3 length: 13 residues. CDR1 MNHNS and CDR2 SASEGT come from the germline V gene. The CDR3 DNA reads TGTGCCAGCAGTGAAAACGGACTAGCGGGGGGTAGGTTC. Protein product: CASSENGLAGGRF.

The chain carries TRBV3-1 (or the pseudogene TRBV3-2) and TRBJ2-7; 10 nucleotides match TRBD2. This CDR3 contains 16 residues. Germline loops: CDR1 LGHDT, CDR2 YNNKEL (reference sequence). Trimming took 5 bases from V and 7 from J; bases not matched to a gene: 14. The CDR3 spells CASSAPGERGGEEQYF. The CDR3 coding sequence is TGTGCCAGCAGCGCTCCAGGGGAGCGGGGGGGGGAGGAGCAGTACTTC.

CDR3 loop: CASSSLGTGDYEQYF. The CDR3 nucleotides are TGTGCCAGCAGTTCCCTCGGGACAGGAGACTACGAGCAGTACTTC. The chain joins TRBV27 to TRBJ2-7, with TRBD1 matching over 8 bases. Losses at the gene ends were 4 bases for V and 3 bases for J; bases not matched to a gene: 8. Per the germline V gene, CDR1 is MNHEY and CDR2 is SMNVEV (reference sequence). This CDR3 comprises 15 residues.

The J gene is TRBJ2-2, the V gene TRBV6-4; D gene ambiguous. Germline values: CDR1 MRHNA, CDR2 SNTAGT. Between the trimmed V and J ends, which lost 0 bases and 3 bases, there was a span of 11 bases. The CDR3 contains 16 residues. The CDR3 region is CASSDSASYDTGELFF. The CDR3 DNA reads TGTGCCAGCAGTGACTCGGCTAGTTACGACACCGGGGAGCTGTTTTTT.

This rearrangement joins TRBV7-2 to TRBJ2-7; 8 nucleotides match TRBD1. Trimming at V came to 1 base and at J to 6 bases, leaving 14 bases not matched to a gene. Per the germline V gene, CDR1 is SGHTA and CDR2 is FQGNSA. This CDR3 is built from 17 residues. The CDR3 is CASSLVGTGKLRREQYF. The CDR3 nucleotides read TGTGCCAGCAGCTTAGTCGGGACAGGAAAATTACGTCGCGAGCAGTACTTC.

V is TRBV30 and J is TRBJ2-1; 8 bases match TRBD2. Germline V gene sequence: CDR1 GTSNPN, CDR2 SVGIG (reference sequence). V gave up 0 bases and J gave up 1 base; unmatched junction bases: 5. The CDR3 is 16 residues long. CDR3 sequence: CAWSVPASGSYNEQFF. The CDR3 DNA reads as TGTGCCTGGAGTGTACCGGCTAGCGGGTCCTACAATGAGCAGTTCTTC.

This chain joins TRBV5-4 and TRBJ2-7; TRBD2 matches 8 bases. With V trimmed by 5 bases and J by 2 bases, 9 bases remained unmatched. The CDR3 spans 15 residues. Per germline, CDR1 SGHNT and CDR2 YYREEE (reference sequence). The CDR3 loop is CASSSRPAGAYEQYF. The CDR3, as DNA: TGTGCCAGCAGTTCGAGACCAGCGGGAGCCTACGAGCAGTACTTC.

The V gene is TRBV7-9, the J gene TRBJ2-3; 8 bases align to TRBD2. The CDR3 is made up of 16 amino acids. The V and J ends lost 1 base and 1 base, in that order; junction bases with no gene match: 4. Germline assignment: CDR1 SEHNR and CDR2 FQNEAQ (reference sequence). The CDR3 loop reads CASSLGLREGTDTQYF. DNA for the CDR3: TGTGCCAGCAGCTTAGGGCTGCGGGAGGGCACAGATACGCAGTATTTT.

The chain uses TRBV7-9 and TRBJ2-1; D is possibly TRBD2 (6 bases). The CDR3 runs 17 residues. CDR1 and CDR2 from the germline V gene are SEHNR and FQNEAQ (reference sequence). Trimming left V 4 bases short and J 10 bases short, with 26 bases between. DNA for the CDR3: TGTGCCAGCAGCTCGCTCAGTGGAACGCGCAAGGAGGGGGAGCAGTTCTTC. Its translation is CASSSLSGTRKEGEQFF. The full variable domain, rest sourced from reference TRBV7-9 and TRBJ2-1, is DTGVSQNPRHKITKRGQNVTFRCDPISEHNRLYWYRQTLGQGPEFLTYFQNEAQLEKSRLLSDRFSAERPKGSFSTLEIQRTEQGDSAMYLCASSSLSGTRKEGEQFFGPGTRLTVL.

The V gene is TRBV6-5, the J gene TRBJ2-2; perhaps TRBD1 as D (6 bases). The CDR3 length is 13 residues. CDR1 and CDR2 from the germline V gene are MNHEY and SVGAGI. Trimming took off 6 bases at V and 6 bases at J, with 11 bases between the two ends. The CDR3 coding sequence is TGTGCCAGCAGAAACAGGGCTGCCGGGGAGCTGTTTTTT. It translates to CASRNRAAGELFF.

The chain recombines TRBV7-2 with TRBJ2-7; 10 bases are a match to TRBD2. Germline assignment: CDR1 SGHTA and CDR2 FQGNSA. This CDR3 has 17 amino acids. After removal of 1 base from V and 4 bases from J, the junction contained 10 bases not matched to a gene. CDR3 sequence: CASSLESVASGRYEQYF. The CDR3 nucleotides are TGTGCCAGCAGCTTAGAGTCGGTGGCTAGCGGGAGATACGAGCAGTACTTC.